A selection of T cell receptor beta chains follows, all from one sample in a study of graft-versus-host responses after intestinal transplantation. Sequencing was performed with immunoSEQ multiplex PCR; in TCRdb, only in-frame clones are kept and a portion is missing. The table records 130,000 to 150,000 clones, 85% to 95% of them present only once. These receptors have no identified antigens. The sample here was unstimulated CD4+ T cells sorted from spleen or lymph node cells, taken before intestinal transplant. The receptors stem from a human donor who received an intestinal transplant. Both conserved end residues are part of each CDR3. Each record gives: clone size, J gene, D gene, V gene, CDR3 length, CDR3 DNA, CDR3 protein. A D gene is named only where the DNA matches it firmly. Clone size is not always given. Where it is, it says once, few, many or a class for expanded clones.

abundance: once
j_gene: TRBJ2-3
d_gene: .
v_gene: TRBV14
len: 11
CDR3nt: TGTGCCAGCAGCCAAGAATACACGCAGTATTTT
CDR3aa: CASSQEYTQYF

abundance: .
j_gene: TRBJ2-5
d_gene: .
v_gene: TRBV27
len: 13
CDR3nt: TGTGCCAGCAGTTTAGGCTACCAAGAGACCCAGTACTTC
CDR3aa: CASSLGYQETQYF

abundance: .
j_gene: TRBJ2-1
d_gene: TRBD2
v_gene: TRBV4-3
len: 18
CDR3nt: TGCGCCAGCAGCCAAGATACCTCGAGGACTAGCGGGATGGATGAGCAGTTCTTC
CDR3aa: CASSQDTSRTSGMDEQFF

abundance: .
j_gene: TRBJ2-3
d_gene: .
v_gene: TRBV27
len: 16
CDR3nt: TGTGCCAGCACCTCCGAGGGGCTACGTTTCACAGATACGCAGTATTTT
CDR3aa: CASTSEGLRFTDTQYF

abundance: .
j_gene: TRBJ1-2
d_gene: .
v_gene: TRBV5-1
len: 16
CDR3nt: TGCGCCAGCAGCTTGGAGGCAGGGAGCCCCGTATATGGCTACACCTTC
CDR3aa: CASSLEAGSPVYGYTF

abundance: .
j_gene: TRBJ2-1
d_gene: .
v_gene: TRBV28
len: 15
CDR3nt: TGTGCCAGCAGTTTTGTGGCGCTTTCCTACAATGAGCAGTTCTTC
CDR3aa: CASSFVALSYNEQFF

abundance: .
j_gene: TRBJ2-7
d_gene: .
v_gene: TRBV6-1
len: 12
CDR3nt: TGTGCCAGCAGTCTTGGGGGCTACGAGCAGTACTTC
CDR3aa: CASSLGGYEQYF

abundance: .
j_gene: TRBJ2-1
d_gene: TRBD2
v_gene: TRBV30
len: 14
CDR3nt: TGTGCCTGGAGTGTTCTGGGACTAGAAAATGAGCAGTTCTTC
CDR3aa: CAWSVLGLENEQFF

abundance: .
j_gene: TRBJ1-2
d_gene: TRBD1
v_gene: TRBV19
len: 16
CDR3nt: TGTGCCAGTCAGGGGGGACAGACTTTCCTTAACTATGGCTACACCTTC
CDR3aa: CASQGGQTFLNYGYTF

abundance: .
j_gene: TRBJ2-3
d_gene: .
v_gene: TRBV7-2
len: 16
CDR3nt: TGTGCCAGCAGCTTAGGGCCCAGAACCGGCGCAGATACGCAGTATTTT
CDR3aa: CASSLGPRTGADTQYF

abundance: .
j_gene: TRBJ2-7
d_gene: TRBD1
v_gene: TRBV2
len: 13
CDR3nt: TGTGCCAGCAGGGGGACAGGGGGTGGTGAGCAGTACTTC
CDR3aa: CASRGTGGGEQYF

abundance: .
j_gene: TRBJ2-7
d_gene: .
v_gene: TRBV6-1
len: 13
CDR3nt: TGTGCCAGCAGTAACCCAGGAGGTTACGAGCAGTACTTC
CDR3aa: CASSNPGGYEQYF

abundance: .
j_gene: TRBJ1-2
d_gene: .
v_gene: TRBV6-1
len: 14
CDR3nt: TGTGCCAGCAGATCTCAAAGGAGAACCTATGGCTACACCTTC
CDR3aa: CASRSQRRTYGYTF

abundance: .
j_gene: TRBJ1-2
d_gene: .
v_gene: TRBV27
len: 13
CDR3nt: TGTGCCAGCAGTTTTTCCCAGCGGGGGGGCTACACCTTC
CDR3aa: CASSFSQRGGYTF

abundance: .
j_gene: TRBJ1-2
d_gene: .
v_gene: TRBV9
len: 16
CDR3nt: TGTGCCAGCAGCGTAGGTGGGACGGGAGGGAACTATGGCTACACCTTC
CDR3aa: CASSVGGTGGNYGYTF

abundance: few
j_gene: TRBJ1-1
d_gene: .
v_gene: TRBV4-1
len: 15
CDR3nt: TGCGCCAGCAGCCAAGTAGCGGGGGAGAACACTGAAGCTTTCTTT
CDR3aa: CASSQVAGENTEAFF

abundance: few
j_gene: TRBJ2-1
d_gene: .
v_gene: TRBV7-8
len: 16
CDR3nt: TGTGCCAGCAGCTTTGTGAGCGGAAGCTCCTACAATGAGCAGTTCTTC
CDR3aa: CASSFVSGSSYNEQFF

abundance: few
j_gene: TRBJ1-5
d_gene: .
v_gene: TRBV7-2
len: 14
CDR3nt: TGTGCCAGCAGCTTAGCCAGGTTCAATCAGCCCCAGCATTTT
CDR3aa: CASSLARFNQPQHF

abundance: .
j_gene: TRBJ2-7
d_gene: .
v_gene: TRBV4-1
len: 12
CDR3nt: TGCGCCAGCAGCCGGCGGGACTACGAGCAGTACTTC
CDR3aa: CASSRRDYEQYF

abundance: .
j_gene: TRBJ1-1
d_gene: .
v_gene: TRBV4-1
len: 13
CDR3nt: TGCGCCAGCAGCCCTCGAAGGGACACTGAAGCTTTCTTT
CDR3aa: CASSPRRDTEAFF

abundance: .
j_gene: TRBJ2-1
d_gene: .
v_gene: TRBV2
len: 16
CDR3nt: TGTGCCAGCAGTGATATCGGTAGGCCCACGGTTAATGAGCAGTTCTTC
CDR3aa: CASSDIGRPTVNEQFF

abundance: .
j_gene: TRBJ1-2
d_gene: TRBD1
v_gene: TRBV29-1
len: 11
CDR3nt: TGCAGCGTGGGACAGGGGAATGGCTACACCTTC
CDR3aa: CSVGQGNGYTF

abundance: .
j_gene: TRBJ1-1
d_gene: .
v_gene: TRBV5-8
len: 16
CDR3nt: TGTGCCAGCAGCTTGGATTGGGGACAACTGAACACTGAAGCTTTCTTT
CDR3aa: CASSLDWGQLNTEAFF

abundance: once
j_gene: TRBJ1-3
d_gene: .
v_gene: TRBV7-2
len: 17
CDR3nt: TGTGCCAGCAGCTTAAGGGGGTTGGGTGGCTCTGGAAACACCATATATTTT
CDR3aa: CASSLRGLGGSGNTIYF

abundance: .
j_gene: TRBJ1-5
d_gene: .
v_gene: TRBV4-1
len: 16
CDR3nt: TGCGCCAGCAGCCAAATCCTCGGGACACACGATCAGCCCCAGCATTTT
CDR3aa: CASSQILGTHDQPQHF

abundance: .
j_gene: TRBJ2-1
d_gene: .
v_gene: TRBV19
len: 16
CDR3nt: TGTGCCAGTAGTATGTCGGCGGGAAGCTCCTACAATGAGCAGTTCTTC
CDR3aa: CASSMSAGSSYNEQFF

abundance: .
j_gene: TRBJ1-2
d_gene: .
v_gene: TRBV7-9
len: 14
CDR3nt: TGTGCCAGCAGCTTAGGTCCGAATGACTATGGCTACACCTTC
CDR3aa: CASSLGPNDYGYTF

abundance: .
j_gene: TRBJ2-7
d_gene: TRBD1
v_gene: TRBV28
len: 14
CDR3nt: TGTGCCAGCAGTCCACCAGGGGGTTTCTACGAGCAGTACTTC
CDR3aa: CASSPPGGFYEQYF

abundance: .
j_gene: TRBJ2-7
d_gene: .
v_gene: TRBV4-1
len: 14
CDR3nt: TGCGCCAGCAGCCAAACCCCCTCTAGGGACGAGCAGTACTTC
CDR3aa: CASSQTPSRDEQYF

abundance: .
j_gene: TRBJ2-2
d_gene: .
v_gene: TRBV2
len: 12
CDR3nt: TGTGCCAGCAGACAGGCCACCGGGGAGCTGTTTTTT
CDR3aa: CASRQATGELFF

abundance: .
j_gene: TRBJ2-1
d_gene: .
v_gene: TRBV7-2
len: 13
CDR3nt: TGTGCCAGCAGCTTAGCTTGGGGCCATGAGCAGTTCTTC
CDR3aa: CASSLAWGHEQFF

abundance: .
j_gene: TRBJ2-1
d_gene: TRBD1
v_gene: TRBV11-3
len: 16
CDR3nt: TGTGCCAGCAGTACTATTACCGGGACAGGGTTGAATGAGCAGTTCTTC
CDR3aa: CASSTITGTGLNEQFF

abundance: few
j_gene: TRBJ2-7
d_gene: .
v_gene: TRBV6-1
len: 15
CDR3nt: TGTGCCAGCAGTGAAGCAGAGGACATTGCCTACGAGCAGTACTTC
CDR3aa: CASSEAEDIAYEQYF

abundance: .
j_gene: TRBJ1-1
d_gene: .
v_gene: TRBV19
len: 16
CDR3nt: TGTGCCAGTACCCACACAGGTATCCCCTTGAACACTGAAGCTTTCTTT
CDR3aa: CASTHTGIPLNTEAFF

abundance: .
j_gene: TRBJ1-2
d_gene: .
v_gene: TRBV2
len: 14
CDR3nt: TGTGCCAGCAGTGAAGCCAGGTTCAGAGGGAGCTACACCTTC
CDR3aa: CASSEARFRGSYTF

abundance: .
j_gene: TRBJ2-1
d_gene: .
v_gene: TRBV18
len: 16
CDR3nt: TGTGCCACCTACCTAGGTGTCGTGTCCTCCTACAATGAGCAGTTCTTC
CDR3aa: CATYLGVVSSYNEQFF

abundance: .
j_gene: TRBJ2-1
d_gene: .
v_gene: TRBV5-4
len: 15
CDR3nt: TGTGCCAGCAGCTTGGTTCGCGCGCCCTACAATGAGCAGTTCTTC
CDR3aa: CASSLVRAPYNEQFF

abundance: .
j_gene: TRBJ1-6
d_gene: .
v_gene: TRBV5-1
len: 15
CDR3nt: TGCGCCAGCAGGGCCAGGGAGAGCTATAATTCACCCCTCCACTTT
CDR3aa: CASRARESYNSPLHF

abundance: .
j_gene: TRBJ2-3
d_gene: TRBD2
v_gene: TRBV5-1
len: 16
CDR3nt: TGCGCCAGCAGCTCCGGACTAGCGGGATTCACAGATACGCAGTATTTT
CDR3aa: CASSSGLAGFTDTQYF

abundance: .
j_gene: TRBJ2-5
d_gene: .
v_gene: TRBV10-3
len: 13
CDR3nt: TGTGCCACGGTCGGGATCGAACGGGGTCCCCAGTACTTC
CDR3aa: CATVGIERGPQYF

abundance: .
j_gene: TRBJ1-1
d_gene: .
v_gene: TRBV5-4
len: 13
CDR3nt: TGTGCCAGCAGTTTGGAGGCGAACACTGAAGCTTTCTTT
CDR3aa: CASSLEANTEAFF

abundance: .
j_gene: TRBJ2-3
d_gene: .
v_gene: TRBV18
len: 15
CDR3nt: TGTGCCAGCTCGGGCTCCGGGACTGACCTGGATACGCAGTATTTT
CDR3aa: CASSGSGTDLDTQYF

abundance: .
j_gene: TRBJ1-1
d_gene: .
v_gene: TRBV5-8
len: 15
CDR3nt: TGTGCCAGCAGCTGGGGGGTCCCGGGGGACACTGAAGCTTTCTTT
CDR3aa: CASSWGVPGDTEAFF

abundance: .
j_gene: TRBJ1-2
d_gene: .
v_gene: TRBV6-1
len: 12
CDR3nt: TGTGCCAGCCAGGGACTCCCCATGGGCTACACCTTC
CDR3aa: CASQGLPMGYTF

abundance: .
j_gene: TRBJ2-5
d_gene: TRBD1
v_gene: TRBV7-7
len: 20
CDR3nt: TGTGCCAGCAGTCATATTTATTACGGGACAGGGGGTCTTCTACAAGAGACCCAGTACTTC
CDR3aa: CASSHIYYGTGGLLQETQYF

abundance: once
j_gene: TRBJ1-4
d_gene: .
v_gene: TRBV6-5
len: 14
CDR3nt: TGTGCCAGCAGTTACTCACGACAGTATGAAAAACTGTTTTTT
CDR3aa: CASSYSRQYEKLFF

abundance: .
j_gene: TRBJ1-4
d_gene: TRBD1
v_gene: TRBV5-4
len: 14
CDR3nt: TGTGCCAGCAGCTGGGACAGGGAAGGTGAAAAACTGTTTTTT
CDR3aa: CASSWDREGEKLFF

abundance: .
j_gene: TRBJ2-7
d_gene: .
v_gene: TRBV9
len: 15
CDR3nt: TGTGCCAGCAGAGGCCCCTGGGGAGAGCTTTACGAGCAGTACTTC
CDR3aa: CASRGPWGELYEQYF

abundance: .
j_gene: TRBJ1-4
d_gene: .
v_gene: TRBV28
len: 14
CDR3nt: TGTGCCAGCAGGTCAACCGGGGAGCGTGAAAAACTGTTTTTT
CDR3aa: CASRSTGEREKLFF

abundance: .
j_gene: TRBJ2-1
d_gene: TRBD1
v_gene: TRBV11-3
len: 15
CDR3nt: TGTGCCAGCAGCAAGACCGGGACAGCGTACAATGAGCAGTTCTTC
CDR3aa: CASSKTGTAYNEQFF